This is a list of T cell receptor beta chains from one sample in a study of CD8+CD57+ T cells in acquired aplastic anemia. TCRdb reprocessed the reads with MiXCR, giving one entry per CDR3 protein. This table has approximately 45,000 distinct CDR3 sequences, approximately 72% appearing once. The sequencing sample was made of sorted CD4+, CD8+, or CD8+CD57+ T cells (not recorded which) from PBMCs. The receptor source for this set is a human donor in good health, serving as a control. The CDR3 runs from the conserved cysteine through the conserved F or W. The D gene is left open where the match is weak. Not all rows give a size; the values are once, few, many and, for expanded clones, a class.

v_call	d_call	j_call	clone_size	cdr3_aa	cdr3_nt
TRBV7-9	.	TRBJ2-7	.	CASRQGGSSYEQYF	TGTGCCAGCAGACAGGGGGGGAGCTCCTACGAGCAGTACTTC
TRBV2	.	TRBJ1-1	.	CASSENTAFF	TGTGCCAGCAGTGAAAACACTGCTTTCTTT
TRBV7-9	.	TRBJ1-2	.	CASSLGGRDGYTF	TGTGCCAGCAGCTTAGGGGGACGGGATGGCTACACCTTC
TRBV15	TRBD2	TRBJ2-1	few	CATSTGGWGAREQFF	TGTGCCACCAGCACGGGGGGGTGGGGGGCGAGGGAGCAGTTCTTC
TRBV7-7	.	TRBJ2-7	.	CASSPSYEQYF	TGTGCCAGCAGCCCCTCGTACGAGCAGTACTTC
TRBV10-1	.	TRBJ2-1	once	CASNMGLNNEQFF	TGCGCCAGCAACATGGGCCTGAACAATGAGCAGTTCTTC
TRBV7-2	.	TRBJ1-2	.	CASSSQGVVNYGYTF	TGTGCCAGCAGCTCGCAGGGAGTAGTTAACTATGGCTACACCTTC
TRBV5-6	TRBD2	TRBJ2-7	.	CASSWRTSGYEQYF	TGTGCCAGCAGCTGGAGGACTAGCGGCTACGAGCAGTACTTC
TRBV19	TRBD2	TRBJ2-7	few	CASSSSSRGVYEQYF	TGTGCCAGTAGTAGCTCGTCCCGGGGGGTCTACGAGCAGTACTTC
TRBV24-1	.	TRBJ2-2	.	CATSDLGPGELFF	TGTGCCACCAGTGATTTAGGGCCCGGGGAGCTGTTTTTT
TRBV19	.	TRBJ1-1	.	CASSVGQIPPEAFF	TGTGCCAGTAGTGTCGGACAGATCCCCCCTGAAGCTTTCTTT
TRBV29-1	TRBD1	TRBJ2-7	.	CSVEGQGGYEQYF	TGCAGCGTGGAGGGACAGGGAGGCTACGAGCAGTACTTC
TRBV10-3	TRBD1	TRBJ1-1	.	CAISAGQDNEAFF	TGTGCCATCAGTGCGGGACAGGATAATGAAGCTTTCTTT
TRBV19	.	TRBJ2-7	.	CATSKRRSSYEQYF	TGTGCCACTTCAAAGCGGAGAAGCTCCTACGAGCAGTACTTC
TRBV7-2	.	TRBJ1-5	.	CASSSSGTHQPQHF	TGTGCCAGCAGCTCGTCCGGGACACATCAGCCCCAGCATTTT
TRBV15	TRBD2	TRBJ2-1	.	CATSREVGLYNEQFF	TGTGCCACCAGCAGGGAGGTGGGACTATACAATGAGCAGTTCTTC
TRBV15	TRBD1	TRBJ2-7	few	CATRDRDSPIYEQYF	TGTGCCACCAGGGACAGGGACTCTCCAATCTACGAGCAGTACTTC
TRBV19	.	TRBJ2-1	.	CASSSGTPWGNEQSF	TGTGCCAGTAGCTCCGGGACTCCATGGGGCAATGAGCAGTCCTTC
TRBV10-1	.	TRBJ1-2	few	CASSESAGGGYTF	TGCGCCAGCAGTGAGTCCGCAGGAGGAGGCTACACCTTC
TRBV7-9	.	TRBJ1-6	.	CASSFVLGALHF	TGTGCCAGCAGCTTTGTTCTCGGTGCCCTCCACTTT
TRBV7-2	.	TRBJ1-2	few	CASSSLYGYTF	TGTGCCAGCAGCTCTTTATATGGCTACACCTTC
TRBV5-1	TRBD1	TRBJ1-1	.	CASSLSWAGGTEAFF	TGCGCCAGCAGCTTGAGCTGGGCAGGGGGCACTGAAGCTTTCTTT
TRBV10-3	TRBD1	TRBJ2-7	once	CAITPGPDRGHEQYF	TGTGCCATCACCCCAGGGCCGGACAGGGGCCACGAGCAGTACTTC
TRBV19	.	TRBJ2-2	.	CASRRPGEGTGELFF	TGTGCCAGTAGGAGACCGGGAGAGGGCACCGGGGAGTTGTTTTTT
TRBV7-8	.	TRBJ1-1	medium-sized	CASSETVFTEAFF	TGTGCCAGCAGCGAGACGGTTTTCACTGAAGCTTTCTTT
TRBV29-1	TRBD2	TRBJ2-3	.	CSVRGGGLLPDTQYF	TGCAGCGTTCGGGGCGGGGGTCTTCTGCCAGATACGCAGTATTTT
TRBV10-3	TRBD1	TRBJ2-7	.	CAISGDSGREQYF	TGTGCCATCAGTGGGGACAGCGGACGCGAGCAGTACTTC
TRBV19	.	TRBJ2-7	.	CASSTRTTLSYEQYF	TGTGCCAGTAGTACTAGGACTACCCTCTCCTACGAGCAGTACTTC
TRBV10-3	.	TRBJ2-3	.	CATQKGQFTDTQYF	TGTGCCACCCAAAAAGGACAGTTCACAGATACGCAGTATTTT
TRBV20-1	.	TRBJ2-5	.	CSARDLRQAEETQYF	TGCAGTGCTAGAGATCTTAGACAGGCGGAAGAGACCCAGTACTTC
TRBV25-1	TRBD2	TRBJ2-1	.	CASSEYGSGRSYNEQFF	TGTGCCAGCAGTGAATACGGTAGCGGGAGGTCCTACAATGAGCAGTTCTTC
TRBV5-1	.	TRBJ2-2	.	CASSSPEVRAGITGELFF	TGCGCCAGCAGCTCCCCGGAGGTGAGGGCGGGGATCACCGGGGAGCTGTTTTTT
TRBV11-2	.	TRBJ2-7	.	CASSPMDF	TGTGCCAGCAGCCCAATGGACTTC
TRBV19	TRBD2	TRBJ2-1	.	CASSSGSSYNEQFF	TGTGCCAGTAGTAGCGGGAGCTCCTACAATGAGCAGTTCTTC
TRBV5-1	.	TRBJ1-2	.	CASSLGTGLYGYTF	TGCGCCAGCAGCTTGGGGACGGGACTTTATGGCTACACCTTC
TRBV15	TRBD1	TRBJ1-2	.	CATSRDRTGGEHGYTF	TGTGCCACCAGCAGAGATCGGACAGGGGGTGAGCATGGCTACACCTTC
TRBV5-6	TRBD1	TRBJ1-6	.	CASSWGTGVNSPLHF	TGTGCCAGCAGCTGGGGGACAGGGGTTAATTCACCCCTCCACTTT
TRBV10-2	.	TRBJ1-1	.	CASSRGQMNTEAFF	TGCGCCAGCAGCCGGGGGCAGATGAACACTGAAGCTTTCTTT
TRBV20-1	TRBD2	TRBJ2-7	.	CSAREQRSGEAYEQYF	TGCAGTGCTAGAGAACAGCGGAGCGGGGAAGCCTACGAGCAGTACTTC
TRBV29-1	TRBD2	TRBJ2-5	few	CSALTSGQETQYF	TGCAGCGCCTTGACTAGCGGCCAAGAGACCCAGTACTTC
TRBV11-1	TRBD2	TRBJ2-1	.	CATRRGGVRDEQFF	TGTGCCACCCGCCGGGGAGGGGTGCGCGATGAGCAGTTCTTC
TRBV20-1	.	TRBJ1-5	.	CSAGDRHQPQHF	TGCAGTGCGGGGGATCGTCATCAGCCCCAGCATTTT
TRBV24-1	.	TRBJ2-1	.	CATSDYAGSRYNEQFF	TGTGCCACCAGTGATTATGCAGGGTCGAGGTACAATGAGCAGTTCTTC
TRBV12-3/TRBV12-4	.	TRBJ1-2	.	CASRPPTVNYGYTF	TGTGCCAGCAGACCTCCGACAGTTAACTATGGCTACACCTTC
TRBV20-1	TRBD1	TRBJ1-1	.	CSARDRRQGGTEAFF	TGCAGTGCTAGAGATCGGAGACAGGGAGGCACTGAAGCTTTCTTT
TRBV15	TRBD2	TRBJ2-1	.	CATSSLSGRDEQFF	TGTGCCACCAGCAGCCTCAGCGGGAGGGATGAGCAGTTCTTC
TRBV15	.	TRBJ1-2	.	CATSEGNNYGYTF	TGTGCCACCAGCGAGGGGAATAACTATGGCTACACCTTC
TRBV10-3	.	TRBJ2-7	.	CAISEGGAGDEQYF	TGTGCCATCAGTGAGGGGGGGGCAGGAGACGAGCAGTACTTC
TRBV29-1	.	TRBJ1-5	.	CSHPTGDVGNQPQHF	TGCAGTCACCCGACAGGAGATGTGGGCAATCAGCCCCAGCATTTT
TRBV4-1	.	TRBJ1-6	.	CASSQEGDNSPLHF	TGCGCCAGCAGCCAAGAGGGTGATAATTCACCCCTCCACTTT
TRBV20-1	.	TRBJ2-1	once	CSAGASDGAYNEQFF	TGCAGTGCTGGAGCTAGCGATGGTGCCTACAATGAGCAGTTCTTC
TRBV12-3/TRBV12-4	.	TRBJ1-5	.	CASSEGRQPQHF	TGTGCCAGCAGTGAAGGCCGTCAGCCCCAGCATTTT
TRBV12-3/TRBV12-4	.	TRBJ2-3	.	CASHDLKDTQYF	TGTGCCAGCCACGATTTAAAGGATACGCAGTATTTT
TRBV2	.	TRBJ2-1	.	CASNLEVGEQFF	TGTGCCAGCAATCTTGAGGTCGGTGAGCAGTTCTTC
TRBV20-1	TRBD1	TRBJ2-5	few	CSARDMEGTGVRETQYF	TGCAGTGCTAGAGATATGGAGGGGACAGGGGTACGGGAGACCCAGTACTTC